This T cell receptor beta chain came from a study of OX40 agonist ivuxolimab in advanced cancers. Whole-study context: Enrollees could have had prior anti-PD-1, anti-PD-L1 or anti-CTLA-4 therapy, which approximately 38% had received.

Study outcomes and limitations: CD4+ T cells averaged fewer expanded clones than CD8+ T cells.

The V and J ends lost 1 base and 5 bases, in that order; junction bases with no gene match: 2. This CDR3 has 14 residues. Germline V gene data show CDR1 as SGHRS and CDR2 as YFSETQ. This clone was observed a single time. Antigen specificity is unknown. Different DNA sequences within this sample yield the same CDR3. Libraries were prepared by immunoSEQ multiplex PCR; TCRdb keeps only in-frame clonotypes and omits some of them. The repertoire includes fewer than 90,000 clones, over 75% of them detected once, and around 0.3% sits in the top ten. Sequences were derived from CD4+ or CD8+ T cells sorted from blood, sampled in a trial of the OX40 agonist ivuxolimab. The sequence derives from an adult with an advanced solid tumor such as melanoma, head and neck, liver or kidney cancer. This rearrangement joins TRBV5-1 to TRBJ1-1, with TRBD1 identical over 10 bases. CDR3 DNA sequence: TGCGCCAGCAGCTTGAGGACAGGGGGAACTGAAGCTTTCTTT. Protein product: CASSLRTGGTEAFF.